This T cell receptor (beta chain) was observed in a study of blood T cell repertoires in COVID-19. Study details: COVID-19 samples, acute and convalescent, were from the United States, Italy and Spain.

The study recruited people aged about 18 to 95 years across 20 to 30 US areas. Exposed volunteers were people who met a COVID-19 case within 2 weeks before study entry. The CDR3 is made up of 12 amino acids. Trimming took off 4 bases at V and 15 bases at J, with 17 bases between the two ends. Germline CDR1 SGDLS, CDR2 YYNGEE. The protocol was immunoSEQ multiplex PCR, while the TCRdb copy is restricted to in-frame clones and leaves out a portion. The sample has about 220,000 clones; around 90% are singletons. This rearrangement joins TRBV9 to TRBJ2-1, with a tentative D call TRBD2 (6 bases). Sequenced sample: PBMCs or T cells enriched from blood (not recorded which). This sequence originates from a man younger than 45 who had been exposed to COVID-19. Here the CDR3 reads CASSSDPGERFF. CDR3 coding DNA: TGTGCCAGCAGCAGCGACCCGGGGGAACGGTTCTTC.